This entry describes one T cell receptor beta chain. Its antigen remains unidentified. This CDR3 comprises 12 residues. The germline gives CDR1 SQVTM, CDR2 ANQGSEA. The ends were cut back, 1 base at V and 8 bases at J, with 11 bases in the middle. These data belong to a study of T cell responses to AZD1222 COVID-19 vaccine. Overall study context: Second doses that came at about 4 or about 12 weeks were put together. Study-wide results and caveats: Donors, mostly white British, included more females; clonal diversity was possibly underestimated.

The protocol was immunoSEQ multiplex PCR, while the TCRdb copy is restricted to in-frame clones and leaves out a portion. The sample comprises about 140,000 clones, just under 95% of which are singletons, and about 5.5% rests with the top ten. The sequencing used peripheral blood, collected on day 0 of AZD1222 vaccination. This TCR was recovered from an adult in good health. The chain uses TRBV29-1 and TRBJ1-1; D is ambiguous. This chain's CDR3 is CSVEGEGLEAFF. CDR3 sequence (DNA): TGCAGCGTTGAAGGGGAGGGTTTGGAAGCTTTCTTT.